This entry lists 30 T cell receptor beta chains sequenced from one sample in a study of Graves' ophthalmopathy and Graves' hyperthyroidism (dated by TCRdb to the late 2010s). Sequencing used an Illumina HiSeq 2000. TCR beta CDR3 regions were amplified from RNA transcripts for repertoire sequencing. HTBI primers and the Qiagen OneStep RT-PCR kit were used in a first-round RT-PCR, which was followed by a second-round multiplex PCR, size selection and purification. TCRdb reworked the public reads: Q25 trimming with fastp, MiXCR clone assembly, productive beta chains retained. Every CDR3 protein is listed once, alongside the most common genes and DNA of its rows. Here the sample has approximately 500,000 distinct CDR3 sequences; roughly 14% occur a single time. The ten largest account for 8% to 10% of the sample. The specimen sequenced was blood. The source of these receptors is a woman aged 25 to 39 with Graves' ophthalmopathy. Donor details come from another sample of the same person, matched by shared clones.

This clonotype showed up many times. The V gene is TRBV6-1, the J gene TRBJ1-5; D might be TRBD1 (5 bases). The CDR3 loop spans 14 amino acids. V lost 2 bases and J 6 bases, leaving 11 bases between the germline ends. CDR1 MNHNS and CDR2 SASEGT come from the germline V gene. This CDR3 reads CASSESGETQPQHF. CDR3 nucleotides: TGTGCCAGCAGTGAATCGGGGGAAACTCAGCCCCAGCATTTT.

This clonotype was picked up many times. The V call is TRBV12-3 or TRBV12-4, the J call TRBJ1-2; the D is unclear. V was clipped by 6 bases and J by 6 bases, with 20 bases between them. This CDR3 contains 15 residues. The CDR3: CASSVGAPGHHGYTF. CDR3 DNA: TGTGCCAGCAGCGTAGGTGCCCCGGGTCACCATGGCTACACCTTC.

The sample holds many counts of this clonotype. V usage is TRBV6-1 and J usage is TRBJ2-5; D is perhaps TRBD1 or TRBD2 (5 bases each). The CDR3 sequence is 16 residues long. V lost 6 bases to trimming and J lost 4 bases, with 21 bases between them. CDR1 MNHNS and CDR2 SASEGT come from the germline V gene. Here the CDR3 reads CASRGVGLDGGETQYF. The DNA of the CDR3 is TGTGCCAGCAGGGGGGTAGGGCTGGATGGGGGAGAGACCCAGTACTTC.

This clonotype showed up many times. The chain is built from TRBV2 and TRBJ2-7; TRBD1 matches 9 bases. From germline, CDR1 is SNHLY and CDR2 FYNNEI. The V and J ends lost 3 bases and 2 bases, in that order; junction bases with no gene match: 5. The CDR3 extends over 15 amino acids. The CDR3 protein is CASSDQGQGTYEQYF. CDR3 in DNA: TGTGCCAGCAGTGATCAGGGACAGGGAACCTACGAGCAGTACTTC.

This clonotype was seen repeatedly, ten times or more. The chain has TRBV2 and TRBJ2-4; D is uncertain. The germline gives CDR1 SNHLY, CDR2 FYNNEI. The CDR3 extends over 14 amino acids. V gave up 6 bases and J gave up 3 bases, with 12 bases separating them. CDR3 amino acids: CASRGELIKNIQYF. The CDR3 nucleotides are TGTGCCAGCAGGGGTGAACTTATCAAAAACATTCAGTACTTC.

The table lists this clonotype with many counts. The chain recombines TRBV6-1 with TRBJ2-7; D unresolved. The V end was cut by 6 bases, the J end by 5 bases, with 17 bases between. The CDR3 has 14 amino acids. The germline CDR1 and CDR2 sequences are MNHNS and SASEGT. In DNA, the CDR3 is TGTGCCAGCAGCCGAACGGGCACCCCCAACGAGCAGTACTTC. Translation: CASSRTGTPNEQYF.

This chain links TRBV5-1 with TRBJ1-1, with D perhaps matching TRBD1 (5 bases). Trimming removed 7 bases at V and 1 base at J, with 11 bases between. The CDR3 consists of 13 residues. Per the germline V gene, CDR1 is SGHRS and CDR2 is YFSETQ. CDR3 protein: CASGGPRNTEAFF. The CDR3 DNA is TGCGCCAGCGGGGGACCCCGGAACACTGAAGCTTTCTTT.

The rearrangement uses TRBV20-1 and TRBJ1-2; the D is unclear. The germline CDR1 and CDR2 sequences are DFQATT and SNEGSKA (reference sequence). This CDR3 is built from 14 residues. The V and J ends lost 2 bases and 4 bases respectively, with 14 bases between them. CDR3 region: CSARLARLLYGYTF. For the CDR3, the DNA is TGCAGTGCTAGATTAGCTCGTTTACTCTATGGCTACACCTTC.

V is TRBV12-3 or TRBV12-4 and J is TRBJ2-7, with D unclear. This CDR3 has 12 residues. V was clipped by 5 bases and J by 2 bases, with 7 bases between them. The CDR3 coding sequence is TGTGCCAGCAGTATGACCCCCTACGAGCAGTACTTC. This translates into CASSMTPYEQYF.

This clonotype was seen many times. V gene TRBV15 combines with J gene TRBJ1-5; D not certain. The germline V and J ends were trimmed by 5 bases and 5 bases, with 10 bases remaining between them. Germline-derived CDR1 and CDR2 are LNHNV and YYDKDF (reference sequence). This CDR3 has 13 amino acids. CDR3 loop: CATSAFRDQPQHF. The CDR3 DNA follows: TGTGCCACCAGCGCCTTTCGGGATCAGCCCCAGCATTTT.

Of note for this clonotype: A read error may explain this, as a much larger clone is one base away. The CDR3 region is CSATGARSFDNIQYF. The CDR3 DNA sequence: TGCAGTGCTACAGGGGCCCGTTCTTTTGATAACATTCAGTACTTC. This chain joins TRBV20-1 and TRBJ2-4, with D possibly TRBD1 on 6 matching bases. V lost 4 bases and J 7 bases, leaving 20 bases between the germline ends. The CDR3 is 15 amino acids. Germline V gives CDR1 DFQATT, CDR2 SNEGSKA (reference sequence).

The chain links TRBV10-1 to TRBJ1-1; D might be TRBD1 (5 bases). This CDR3 has 15 amino acids. Germline lookup yields CDR1 WNHNN and CDR2 SYGVQD (reference sequence). V dropped 3 bases and J dropped 8 bases, with 19 bases sitting between them. CDR3 loop: CASSDFGSGMEEAFF. The CDR3 DNA reads as TGCGCCAGCAGTGATTTCGGATCAGGGATGGAAGAAGCTTTCTTT.

This clonotype was seen repeatedly, ten times or more. The chain is built from TRBV7-9 and TRBJ1-3, with D hard to call. V lost 5 bases to trimming and J lost 0 bases, with 8 bases between them. This CDR3 is built from 14 residues. Per germline, CDR1 SEHNR and CDR2 FQNEAQ (reference sequence). CDR3 in DNA: TGTGCCAGCAGCCTGGGGATCTCTGGAAACACCATATATTTT. Translating gives CASSLGISGNTIYF.

At least ten counts were recorded for this clonotype. The J gene is TRBJ1-6, the V gene TRBV10-3; the D gene is possibly TRBD1 (6 bases). This CDR3 has 17 residues. Germline lookup yields CDR1 ENHRY and CDR2 SYGVKD. V lost 0 bases, J lost 7 bases, and 16 bases lay in between. The DNA for the CDR3 is TGTGCCATCAGTGAGTCTAGGCGTGGACAGTCGAATTCACCCCTCCACTTT. It yields the protein CAISESRRGQSNSPLHF.

At least ten counts were recorded for this clonotype. The chain uses TRBV7-2 and TRBJ2-5, with D hard to call. Germline V CDR1 and CDR2: SGHTA, FQGNSA. This CDR3 has 13 residues. V was trimmed by 1 base and J by 2 bases, leaving 5 bases between them. Here the CDR3 reads CASSLESQETQYF. The CDR3 nucleotides read TGTGCCAGCAGCTTAGAATCACAAGAGACCCAGTACTTC. Full variable domain (remainder filled in from reference TRBV7-2 and TRBJ2-5): GAGVSQSPSNKVTEKGKDVELRCDPISGHTALYWYRQSLGQGLEFLIYFQGNSAPDKSGLPSDRFSAERTGGSVSTLTIQRTQQEDSAVYLCASSLESQETQYFGPGTRLLVL.

This clonotype has a count of ten or more. This chain connects TRBV7-2 to TRBJ2-7; 11 bases are a match to TRBD2. Germline V gene lookup returns CDR1 SGHTA and CDR2 FQGNSA. The CDR3 has 15 residues. Trimming removed 5 bases from V and 3 bases from J; junction bases left unmatched: 6. CDR3 in DNA: TGTGCCAGCAGCACGGGACTAGCGGAGGGCTACGAGCAGTACTTC. Protein product: CASSTGLAEGYEQYF.

This clonotype was seen at least ten times. The CDR3 DNA reads as TGTGCCTGGAGTGGATACTCTGGAAACACCATATATTTT. Its protein product is CAWSGYSGNTIYF. This chain links TRBV30 with TRBJ1-3; D unclear. The CDR3 runs 13 residues. Germline loops: CDR1 GTSNPN, CDR2 SVGIG (reference sequence). The V and J ends lost 1 base and 0 bases respectively, with 4 bases between them.

V usage is TRBV3-1 and J usage is TRBJ2-7; TRBD1 aligns across 7 bases. Germline assignment: CDR1 LGHDT and CDR2 YNNKEL (reference sequence). Trimming at V came to 4 bases and at J to 0 bases, leaving 12 bases not matched to a gene. This CDR3 spans 17 amino acids. The CDR3 spells CASSLSYRGKGSYEQYF. In DNA form, the CDR3 reads TGTGCCAGCAGCCTCAGCTACAGGGGAAAAGGCTCCTACGAGCAGTACTTC.

The chain recombines TRBV6-2 or TRBV6-3 with TRBJ2-2, with TRBD1 matching over 9 bases. V gave up 8 bases and J gave up 3 bases; unmatched junction bases: 4. CDR1 is MNHEY, CDR2 SVGEGT, per germline. The length of the CDR3 is 14 residues. In DNA, the CDR3 is TGTGCCAGCTTCCGGACAGGGGACACCGGGGAGCTGTTTTTT. As protein: CASFRTGDTGELFF.

Ten or more counts support this clonotype. The rearrangement links TRBV28 to TRBJ1-5; 7 positions agree with TRBD1. The V gene end was trimmed by 2 bases and the J gene end by 8 bases; junction bases not matched to a gene: 9. This CDR3 contains 15 residues. The germline V gene encodes CDR1 MDHEN and CDR2 SYDVKM. The CDR3 nucleotides are TGTGCCAGCAGTTTAACGACAGGGATGACAGAGCCCCAGCATTTT. Translated, it gives CASSLTTGMTEPQHF.

The table lists this clonotype with many counts. The gene calls are TRBV13 and TRBJ2-7; D is perhaps TRBD2 (5 bases). The CDR3 contains 12 residues. Deletions cut 5 bases from V and 5 bases from J, with 10 bases between. Germline assignment: CDR1 PRHDT and CDR2 FYEKMQ (reference sequence). The CDR3 region is CASSAHGDEQYF. The CDR3 DNA is TGTGCCAGCAGCGCCCACGGGGACGAGCAGTACTTC.

This clonotype has ten or more counts. The CDR3 sequence is CASSSREGAYEQYF. CDR3 nucleotide sequence: TGTGCCAGCAGCTCCAGGGAGGGGGCCTACGAGCAGTACTTC. V and J are TRBV11-1 and TRBJ2-7; maybe TRBD2 (7 bases). Trimming pared 4 bases from V and 2 bases from J, leaving 12 bases between. Per the germline V gene, CDR1 is SGHAT and CDR2 is FQDESV (reference sequence). CDR3 length equals 14 residues.

This clonotype was recorded many times. The genes are TRBV5-6 and TRBJ2-7, with D perhaps TRBD1 or TRBD2 (5 bases each). Trimming removed 0 bases from V and 2 bases from J, with 12 bases in between. CDR3 length: 15 amino acids. CDR1 and CDR2 from the germline V gene are SGHDT and YYEEEE. The CDR3 bases are TGTGCCAGCAGCTTGGCGGGGACCGGTACCTACGAGCAGTACTTC. Protein: CASSLAGTGTYEQYF. Using reference TRBV5-6 and TRBJ2-7 for the parts outside the CDR3, the full variable domain is DAGVTQSPTHLIKTRGQQVTLRCSPKSGHDTVSWYQQALGQGPQFIFQYYEEEERQRGNFPDRFSGHQFPNYSSELNVNALLLGDSALYLCASSLAGTGTYEQYFGPGTRLTVT.

The chain joins TRBV25-1 to TRBJ2-4; weak D call: TRBD1 (6 bases). V was cut by 7 bases and J by 0 bases, with 16 bases left in between. This CDR3 contains 16 residues. Germline V gene sequence: CDR1 MGHDK, CDR2 SYGVNS. Here the CDR3 reads CASTRDTTLAKNIQYF. For the CDR3, the DNA is TGTGCCAGCACTCGGGACACCACTTTAGCCAAAAACATTCAGTACTTC.

This clonotype was seen many times. The chain is built from TRBV5-1 and TRBJ1-1, with TRBD1 identical over 7 bases. This CDR3 contains 14 residues. V lost 3 bases and J lost 1; bases outside the gene matches: 3. Germline CDR1 and CDR2: SGHRS and YFSETQ. DNA for the CDR3: TGCGCCAGCAGCTGGGGACAGACGAACACTGAAGCTTTCTTT. This codes for CASSWGQTNTEAFF.

Many counts were recorded for this clonotype. This chain connects TRBV6-1 to TRBJ2-7, with TRBD1 matching 7 bases. V was pared by 11 bases and J by 6 bases, with 13 bases of the junction left unmatched. Germline V gives CDR1 MNHNS, CDR2 SASEGT. The CDR3 covers 13 residues. The CDR3 coding sequence is TGTGCCGCAACCTCCGGGACAGCCCTCGAGCAGTACTTC. As protein: CAATSGTALEQYF.

This clonotype was counted many times. This sequence joins TRBV29-1 and TRBJ1-1; D uncertain. This CDR3 contains 16 residues. V was pared by 4 bases and J by 2 bases, with 20 bases between. From germline, CDR1 is SQVTM and CDR2 ANQGSEA. CDR3 region: CSVGATPTPLNTEAFF. In nucleotides, the CDR3 is TGCAGCGTTGGGGCGACTCCTACCCCCTTAAACACTGAAGCTTTCTTT.

Points on this clonotype: One base away lies a much larger clone, so this may be a sequencing read error. V is TRBV6-2 or TRBV6-3 and J is TRBJ1-1, with D possibly matching TRBD1 (5 bases). The germline gives CDR1 MNHEY, CDR2 SVGEGT. CDR3 size: 15 residues. V was trimmed by 6 bases and J by 0 bases, leaving 14 bases between them. This chain's CDR3 is CASRFGRGLNTEAFF. CDR3 bases: TGTGCCAGCAGATTCGGACGGGGACTGAACACTGAAGCTTTCTTT.

This clonotype has at least ten counts. V is TRBV27 and J is TRBJ1-5; no firm D call. This CDR3 has 13 amino acids. Trimming removed 4 bases at V and 3 bases at J, with 7 bases between. Germline loops: CDR1 MNHEY, CDR2 SMNVEV (reference sequence). CDR3 nucleotide sequence: TGTGCCAGCAGTTCTACCAACAATCAGCCCCAGCATTTT. Translated: CASSSTNNQPQHF.

The sample holds many counts of this clonotype. This chain connects TRBV30 to TRBJ2-7; D unclear. Germline V lookup: CDR1 GTSNPN, CDR2 SVGIG (reference sequence). Trimming took 1 base from V and 1 from J, leaving 17 bases between them. This CDR3 contains 16 residues. The CDR3 DNA sequence: TGTGCCTGGAGTGCCTCCTTCTTTCCAGTTTCCTACGAGCAGTACTTC. As protein: CAWSASFFPVSYEQYF.